One sample yielded the 12 T cell receptor beta chains listed below, sequenced in a study of blood T cell repertoires in COVID-19. Libraries were prepared by immunoSEQ multiplex PCR; TCRdb keeps only in-frame clonotypes and omits some of them. The profile covers approximately 150,000 clones, with around 89% appearing a single time and less than 20% taken by the ten largest. Sample: peripheral blood. All receptors derive from a man aged 45-65 years with active or convalescent COVID-19.

The rearrangement uses TRBV5-1 and TRBJ1-4, with D unclear. The CDR3 length is 17 residues. V lost 0 bases, J lost 3 bases, and 15 bases lay in between. Per germline, CDR1 SGHRS and CDR2 YFSETQ. Here the CDR3 reads CASSLGRASRSNEKLFF. The CDR3 nucleotides read TGCGCCAGCAGCTTGGGAAGGGCTAGCCGGTCTAATGAAAAACTGTTTTTT.

This sequence joins TRBV5-1 and TRBJ2-2, with 7 bases that match TRBD2. The V gene's germline CDR1 is SGHRS and CDR2 YFSETQ. This CDR3 has 16 amino acids. V gave up 2 bases and J gave up 3 bases; unmatched junction bases: 7. The CDR3 loop is CASSFGGGGYTGELFF. The CDR3 DNA follows: TGCGCCAGCAGCTTTGGTGGCGGGGGTTACACCGGGGAGCTGTTTTTT.

This sequence joins TRBV4-3 and TRBJ2-3, with TRBD2 identical over 7 bases. The CDR3 has 13 residues. Looked up from germline, CDR1 is LGHNA and CDR2 is YSLEER. Trimming removed 8 bases from V and 2 bases from J; junction bases left unmatched: 4. In DNA form, the CDR3 reads TGCGCCAGCTCTAGCGGACTCACAGATACGCAGTATTTT. Residues: CASSSGLTDTQYF.

This chain connects TRBV12-3 or TRBV12-4 to TRBJ1-2; no firm D call. V lost 6 bases and J 2 bases, leaving 7 bases between the germline ends. The CDR3 has 12 amino acids. The CDR3 DNA is TGTGCCAGCAGCCCCGGGAACTATGGCTACACCTTC. It is translated as CASSPGNYGYTF.

The chain is built from TRBV4-1 and TRBJ2-7; 7 bases map to TRBD1. Germline loops: CDR1 MGHRA, CDR2 YSYEKL. CDR3 length: 15 residues. V trimming: 0 bases; J trimming: 4 bases; junction bases outside the gene matches: 6. The CDR3 coding sequence is TGCGCCAGCAGCCAAGAACAGGGGCCCCCATACGAGCAGTACTTC. Its translation is CASSQEQGPPYEQYF.

The chain employs TRBV29-1 and TRBJ1-5; a possible D gene is TRBD1 (5 bases). With 4 bases removed from V and 7 bases from J, the gap between germline ends came to 14 bases. The CDR3 is made up of 13 amino acids. CDR1 and CDR2 from the germline V gene are SQVTM and ANQGSEA. CDR3 coding DNA: TGCAGCGTTGGTGAAGGCAGGGAACAGCCCCAGCATTTT. Translated, it gives CSVGEGREQPQHF.

This clone was found a few times. CDR3 DNA: TGTGCCAGCAGCTTCTCGGGACAGGGGGCCCAGCCCCAGCATTTT. Its translation is CASSFSGQGAQPQHF. The gene calls are TRBV7-2 and TRBJ1-5; 12 bases line up with TRBD1. The CDR3 extends over 15 amino acids. With V trimmed by 3 bases and J by 7 bases, 4 bases remained unmatched. Germline V CDR1 and CDR2: SGHTA, FQGNSA.

The table lists this clone with a count of one. The rearrangement uses TRBV2 and TRBJ2-1; 8 bases are shared with TRBD2. The J segment lost 7 bases and the V segment lost 2 bases, leaving 7 bases of the junction unmatched. CDR1 SNHLY and CDR2 FYNNEI come from the germline V gene. The length of the CDR3 is 15 residues. In DNA, the CDR3 is TGTGCCAGCAGTGAAAAGCGGGAGTTAGGGAATGAGCAGTTCTTC. Amino acids: CASSEKRELGNEQFF.

This chain uses TRBV10-3 with TRBJ1-2; 7 bases are shared with TRBD1. V was clipped by 6 bases and J by 3 bases; unmatched bases: 4. The germline V gene encodes CDR1 ENHRY and CDR2 SYGVKD. The CDR3 spans 13 residues. Written as DNA, the CDR3 is TGTGCCATCAGCATCGGGACAGACTATGGCTACACCTTC. Its translation is CAISIGTDYGYTF.

The chain uses TRBV28 and TRBJ1-4; 8 bases match TRBD1. The CDR3 is 14 residues long. Germline V CDR1 and CDR2: MDHEN, SYDVKM. V dropped 6 bases and J dropped 4; count of bases not matched to a gene: 4. This chain's CDR3 is CASSRTGFNEKLFF. The CDR3 DNA reads as TGTGCCAGCAGCCGGACAGGGTTTAATGAAAAACTGTTTTTT.

This rearrangement joins TRBV30 to TRBJ1-5; possible D gene TRBD1, 5 bases. Germline CDR1 is GTSNPN and CDR2 is SVGIG (reference sequence). The V end was cut by 4 bases, the J end by 7 bases, with 14 bases between. The CDR3 extends over 13 amino acids. The CDR3 spells CAWTGGVGQPQHF. The CDR3, as DNA: TGTGCCTGGACCGGGGGTGTAGGACAGCCCCAGCATTTT.

V and J are TRBV21-1 and TRBJ2-7; no check of the table's D call, TRBD2, against the DNA was made. TRBV21-1 is annotated as a pseudogene. CDR3 length: 16 amino acids. The CDR3 DNA reads as TGTGCCAGCAGCTGGGGAGGGGGTCGGCGTTTCCACGAGCAGTACTTC. Its protein product is CASSWGGGRRFHEQYF.